These 21 T cell receptor beta chains were all obtained from the same sample, sequenced in a study of T cell changes during pregnancy in multiple sclerosis. The repertoire was sequenced with immunoSEQ multiplex PCR; TCRdb's copy has only in-frame clones and lacks some. Here the sample spans approximately 79,000 clones, around nine tenths being singletons. Specimen: CD4+ T cells from peripheral blood mononuclear cells, collected before pregnancy. Receptors originate from a female donor with multiple sclerosis, enrolled in a pregnancy study.

This chain's CDR3 is CASSLVVGGVDTGELFF. In nucleotides, the CDR3 is TGCGCCAGCAGCTTGGTAGTGGGAGGTGTTGACACCGGGGAGCTGTTTTTT. The chain uses TRBV5-1 and TRBJ2-2; D might be TRBD2 (6 bases). Trimming pared 0 bases from V and 3 bases from J, leaving 15 bases between. CDR1 is SGHRS, CDR2 YFSETQ, per germline. The CDR3 has 17 amino acids. Full variable domain (outside the CDR3, taken from reference TRBV5-1 and TRBJ2-2): KAGVTQTPRYLIKTRGQQVTLSCSPISGHRSVSWYQQTPGQGLQFLFEYFSETQRNKGNFPGRFSGRQFSNSRSEMNVSTLELGDSALYLCASSLVVGGVDTGELFFGEGSRLTVL.

This chain uses TRBV27 with TRBJ1-6, with D unresolved. Germline CDR1 reads MNHEY; CDR2 reads SMNVEV (reference sequence). The CDR3 sequence is 13 residues long. Trimming pared 4 bases from V and 9 bases from J, leaving 10 bases between. The CDR3 sequence: CASSSQRSSPLHF. CDR3 sequence (DNA): TGTGCCAGCAGTTCCCAAAGGAGTTCACCCCTCCACTTT.

In its sample, this clone was seen once. The chain has TRBV4-1 and TRBJ2-2; 8 bases agree with TRBD1. There are 14 residues in the CDR3. CDR1 MGHRA and CDR2 YSYEKL come from the germline V gene. V gave up 3 bases and J gave up 6 bases; unmatched junction bases: 3. The CDR3 loop is CASSHRTGSGELFF. DNA for the CDR3: TGCGCCAGCAGCCACCGGACAGGGTCCGGGGAGCTGTTTTTT.

A single count supports this clone. This sequence joins TRBV19 and TRBJ2-2; weak D call: TRBD2 (7 bases). This CDR3 region has 14 residues. The germline gives CDR1 LNHDA, CDR2 SQIVND (reference sequence). Trimming left V 5 bases short and J 4 bases short, with 11 bases between. The CDR3 protein is CASSAGAPTGELFF. The CDR3 DNA follows: TGTGCCAGTAGTGCGGGGGCTCCCACCGGGGAGCTGTTTTTT. The full variable domain, rest sourced from reference TRBV19 and TRBJ2-2, is DGGITQSPKYLFRKEGQNVTLSCEQNLNHDAMYWYRQDPGQGLRLIYYSQIVNDFQKGDIAEGYSVSREKKESFPLTVTSAQKNPTAFYLCASSAGAPTGELFFGEGSRLTVL.

This chain uses TRBV6-1 with TRBJ1-1; perhaps TRBD1 as D (5 bases). Germline V gene data show CDR1 as MNHNS and CDR2 as SASEGT. Deletions cut 6 bases from V and 3 bases from J, with 14 bases between. The CDR3 has 14 amino acids. The CDR3 bases are TGTGCCAGCAGGGTCAAGGGGCTGGACACTGAAGCTTTCTTT. Translation gives CASRVKGLDTEAFF.

Only one count was recorded for this clone. The chain employs TRBV4-1 and TRBJ2-1, with 7 nucleotides matching TRBD2. Germline assignment: CDR1 MGHRA and CDR2 YSYEKL. CDR3 length: 15 residues. Trimming at V came to 2 bases and at J to 4 bases, leaving 5 bases not matched to a gene. CDR3 sequence: CASSQTSALYNEQFF. CDR3 bases: TGCGCCAGCAGCCAAACTAGCGCCCTTTACAATGAGCAGTTCTTC.

The chain uses TRBV6-5 and TRBJ1-2, with D hard to call. CDR1 and CDR2 from the germline V gene are MNHEY and SVGAGI. The CDR3 sequence is 13 residues long. Trimming cost V 5 bases and J 2 bases, with 9 bases left between them. The CDR3 nucleotides read TGTGCCAGCAGTCCCACCCAGAACTATGGCTACACCTTC. This codes for CASSPTQNYGYTF.

The genes are TRBV10-2 and TRBJ2-1; TRBD2 agrees at 8 bases. After removal of 6 bases from V and 4 bases from J, the junction contained 5 bases not matched to a gene. From germline, CDR1 is WSHSY and CDR2 SAAADI. The CDR3 has 14 amino acids. The CDR3 loop is CASSGSGMYNEQFF. CDR3 sequence (DNA): TGCGCCAGCAGCGGTAGCGGGATGTACAATGAGCAGTTCTTC.

V and J are TRBV2 and TRBJ2-1, with 7 bases that match TRBD1. Germline loops: CDR1 SNHLY, CDR2 FYNNEI. Unmatched junction bases numbered 9, after V lost 6 bases and J lost 4 bases. CDR3 length: 15 amino acids. CDR3 bases: TGTGCCAGCAGGGGCAGGGGGATTCTATACAATGAGCAGTTCTTC. This codes for CASRGRGILYNEQFF.

The chain has TRBV10-1 and TRBJ2-3; D gene ambiguous. Germline V CDR1 and CDR2: WNHNN, SYGVQD (reference sequence). The CDR3 runs to 14 residues. V shed 6 bases and J shed 1 base, with 11 bases lying between them. CDR3 in DNA: TGCGCCAGCAGCCTAACTGTGGGCACAGATACGCAGTATTTT. It is translated as CASSLTVGTDTQYF.

This clone was picked up one time. The CDR3 nucleotides read TGTGCCAGCAGCCCATTCATGCTCCGGGGGGGAGGGTTGACCTACGAGCAGTACTTC. It specifies CASSPFMLRGGGLTYEQYF. V usage is TRBV7-8 and J usage is TRBJ2-7; 8 nucleotides match TRBD2. Trimming removed 5 bases from V and 2 bases from J; junction bases left unmatched: 20. CDR1 SGHVS and CDR2 FQNEAQ come from the germline V gene. The CDR3 extends over 19 amino acids.

This chain joins TRBV7-2 and TRBJ1-2; TRBD1 is a possible D gene (5 bases). Germline assignment: CDR1 SGHTA and CDR2 FQGNSA. The V gene lost 1 base and the J gene lost 5 bases, with 11 bases spanning the gap. CDR3 length: 14 residues. The CDR3 is CASSLGGGDYGYTF. The DNA for the CDR3 is TGTGCCAGCAGCTTAGGTGGGGGGGATTATGGCTACACCTTC. Full variable domain (rest looked up from reference TRBV7-2 and TRBJ1-2): GAGVSQSPSNKVTEKGKDVELRCDPISGHTALYWYRQSLGQGLEFLIYFQGNSAPDKSGLPSDRFSAERTGGSVSTLTIQRTQQEDSAVYLCASSLGGGDYGYTFGSGTRLTVV.

V is TRBV30 and J is TRBJ2-3, with D possibly matching TRBD2 (7 bases). The CDR3 extends over 15 amino acids. The V gene's germline CDR1 is GTSNPN and CDR2 SVGIG (reference sequence). The V gene lost 6 bases and the J gene lost 7 bases, with 23 bases spanning the gap. CDR3 residues: CACPRVWGGANTQYF. The DNA of the CDR3 is TGTGCCTGCCCCCGGGTGTGGGGGGGGGCGAATACGCAGTATTTT.

The chain uses TRBV28 and TRBJ2-1; D call uncertain. Germline V gene sequence: CDR1 MDHEN, CDR2 SYDVKM. Trimming cost V 5 bases and J 4 bases, with 12 bases left between them. The CDR3 is 14 residues long. The chain's CDR3 is CASSIPTQYNEQFF. CDR3 DNA: TGTGCCAGCAGTATCCCGACTCAATACAATGAGCAGTTCTTC.

The rearrangement uses TRBV28 and TRBJ2-2; the D gene is possibly TRBD2 (6 bases). This CDR3 is 15 amino acids long. In germline, CDR1 is MDHEN, CDR2 SYDVKM. V shed 1 base and J shed 6 bases, with 12 bases lying between them. CDR3 sequence (DNA): TGTGCCAGCAGTTTATACTTCAGGGAGGCCGGGGAGCTGTTTTTT. Amino acid sequence: CASSLYFREAGELFF.

The chain carries TRBV28 and TRBJ2-7, with 12 nucleotides matching TRBD1. Trimming cost V 4 bases and J 6 bases; bases outside gene matches: 7. CDR1 and CDR2 from the germline V gene are MDHEN and SYDVKM. The CDR3 has 15 amino acids. In DNA, the CDR3 is TGTGCCAGCAGTTCACCGGGACAGGGGGCGATCGAGCAGTACTTC. It yields the protein CASSSPGQGAIEQYF.

The chain employs TRBV6-1 and TRBJ1-1; no definite D call. V lost 8 bases and J 5 bases, leaving 15 bases between the germline ends. The germline gives CDR1 MNHNS, CDR2 SASEGT. The CDR3 has 13 residues. The CDR3 protein is CASGQARGTEAFF. The CDR3 DNA is TGTGCCAGCGGTCAGGCCCGGGGAACTGAAGCTTTCTTT.

The V gene is TRBV2, the J gene TRBJ1-1, with TRBD1 as a possible D gene (5 bases). Germline V gene data show CDR1 as SNHLY and CDR2 as FYNNEI. Trimming left V 6 bases short and J 3 bases short, with 11 bases between. This CDR3 is 13 amino acids long. CDR3 loop: CASSSGRHTEAFF. The CDR3 DNA follows: TGTGCCAGCAGCTCAGGGCGGCACACTGAAGCTTTCTTT.

This rearrangement joins TRBV7-8 to TRBJ2-2; maybe TRBD2 (7 bases). CDR1 SGHVS and CDR2 FQNEAQ come from the germline V gene. Deletions cut 1 base from V and 1 base from J, with 16 bases between. The length of the CDR3 is 18 residues. CDR3: CASSLVGFGGQNTGELFF. For the CDR3, the DNA is TGTGCCAGCAGCTTAGTGGGATTCGGGGGGCAGAACACCGGGGAGCTGTTTTTT.

The rearrangement uses TRBV9 and TRBJ2-2; D might be TRBD1 (7 bases). The length of the CDR3 is 15 residues. With 2 bases removed from V and 7 bases from J, the gap between germline ends came to 15 bases. CDR1 is SGDLS and CDR2 is YYNGEE in the germline V gene. CDR3 sequence: CASSVWGDSLGELFF. The CDR3 DNA follows: TGTGCCAGCAGCGTGTGGGGGGACAGCCTCGGGGAGCTGTTTTTT.

This rearrangement joins TRBV30 to TRBJ1-2, with a tentative D call TRBD1 (6 bases). CDR1 GTSNPN and CDR2 SVGIG come from the germline V gene (reference sequence). The CDR3 extends over 14 amino acids. Trimming stripped 3 bases from V and 8 bases from J, with 19 bases between. The CDR3 loop reads CAWRGVISGAGYTF. Written as DNA, the CDR3 is TGTGCCTGGAGAGGAGTCATTTCAGGGGCGGGCTACACCTTC.